These T cell receptor beta chains were read from a single sample in a study of blood T cell repertoires in COVID-19. Measured with immunoSEQ multiplex PCR; TCRdb has only the in-frame clones, and not every one. The repertoire has approximately 270,000 clones, roughly 90% of them found once; the top ten carry 2% to 2.5%. Sequencing was done on a sample of peripheral blood. Receptor source: a middle-aged man with acute or convalescent COVID-19. CDR3s include the opening cysteine and the closing phenylalanine or tryptophan. The D gene is left open where the match is weak. Only part of the rows carry a size: once, few, many, or a class if the clone is expanded.

CDR3 | DNA | V | D | size | J
CASSLVVEGRAFF | TGTGCCAGCAGCTTAGTAGTAGAGGGAAGAGCTTTCTTT | TRBV7-2 | . | once | TRBJ1-1
CATSGTGMSGELFF | TGTGCCACCAGCGGGACAGGGATGTCCGGGGAGCTGTTTTTT | TRBV15 | TRBD1 | . | TRBJ2-2
CASSDFTRTGAFF | TGTGCCAGCAGTGATTTTACCCGCACCGGAGCTTTCTTT | TRBV2 | . | . | TRBJ1-1
CASGFSGTLYEQYF | TGTGCCAGCGGGTTTAGCGGGACCCTCTACGAGCAGTACTTC | TRBV9 | TRBD2 | . | TRBJ2-7
CASSPSGQDSNQPQHF | TGTGCCAGCTCACCGTCCGGACAAGATAGCAATCAGCCCCAGCATTTT | TRBV18 | . | once | TRBJ1-5
CASRRDRGPYEQYF | TGTGCCAGCAGGCGGGACAGGGGGCCCTACGAGCAGTACTTC | TRBV25-1 | TRBD1 | . | TRBJ2-7
CASSYQEIYGYTF | TGTGCCAGCAGTTACCAGGAAATCTATGGCTACACCTTC | TRBV6-5 | . | . | TRBJ1-2
CASSFLLGTAYGYTF | TGCGCCAGCAGCTTTCTCTTGGGGACAGCGTATGGCTACACCTTC | TRBV4-1 | TRBD1 | . | TRBJ1-2
CASKGTSQETQYF | TGTGCCAGCAAGGGGACTAGCCAAGAGACCCAGTACTTC | TRBV12-3/TRBV12-4 | TRBD2 | . | TRBJ2-5
CASSQVGGGARETQYF | TGTGCCAGCAGCCAAGTTGGTGGGGGGGCACGGGAGACCCAGTACTTC | TRBV3-1/TRBV3-2 | . | once | TRBJ2-5
CASSYSDGVESYNSPLHF | TGTGCCAGCAGTTACTCAGACGGGGTAGAATCCTATAATTCACCCCTCCACTTT | TRBV6-8 | . | . | TRBJ1-6
CASSQAGLEEKLFF | TGTGCCAGCAGCCAGGCGGGATTGGAAGAAAAACTGTTTTTT | TRBV11-2 | . | once | TRBJ1-4
CASSPGPRGTEAFF | TGTGCCAGCAGCCCCGGGCCCCGAGGGACTGAAGCTTTCTTT | TRBV3-1/TRBV3-2 | . | . | TRBJ1-1
CASGLVGGGSYEQYF | TGTGCTAGTGGTTTGGTCGGGGGGGGCAGCTACGAGCAGTACTTC | TRBV12-5 | TRBD2 | . | TRBJ2-7
CASRSSGGRMGNTIYF | TGTGCCAGCAGATCCTCAGGGGGTAGAATGGGAAACACCATATATTTT | TRBV7-3 | TRBD1 | . | TRBJ1-3
CATRGGVDTGELFF | TGTGCCACCCGAGGAGGGGTGGACACCGGGGAGCTGTTTTTT | TRBV2 | . | . | TRBJ2-2
CASSQLAGGQGETQYF | TGTGCCAGCAGCCAACTAGCGGGGGGCCAGGGAGAGACCCAGTACTTC | TRBV2 | TRBD2 | . | TRBJ2-5
CASSSRDREDREKLFF | TGTGCCAGCAGCTCCCGGGACAGAGAGGATCGAGAAAAACTGTTTTTT | TRBV5-4 | TRBD1 | . | TRBJ1-4
CASSRTGVSYNEQFF | TGTGCCAGCAGCCGGACGGGGGTTTCCTACAATGAGCAGTTCTTC | TRBV3-1/TRBV3-2 | . | . | TRBJ2-1
CASSQVGGLPEGLF | TGTGCCAGCAGCCAAGTCGGGGGGCTCCCGGAAGGGCTCTTT | TRBV3-1/TRBV3-2 | . | . | TRBJ1-1
CSDPEGPPGLYGYTF | TGCAGTGATCCGGAGGGGCCTCCGGGCCTCTATGGCTACACCTTC | TRBV29-1 | . | once | TRBJ1-2
CASSYAGETQYF | TGTGCCAGCAGTTACGCGGGGGAGACCCAGTACTTC | TRBV6-5 | . | . | TRBJ2-5
CASSTGTSGGQYF | TGTGCCAGCAGCACCGGGACTAGCGGGGGGCAGTATTTT | TRBV6-4 | TRBD2 | . | TRBJ2-3
CASSGGARELFF | TGCGCCAGCAGCGGGGGCGCCCGGGAGCTGTTTTTT | TRBV5-1 | . | . | TRBJ2-2
CASSGGTGGFRLNEQFF | TGTGCCAGCAGCGGAGGTACGGGGGGGTTTCGGTTGAATGAGCAGTTCTTC | TRBV9 | TRBD2 | once | TRBJ2-1
CASSRDNTEAFF | TGTGCCAGTTCCCGGGACAATACTGAAGCTTTCTTT | TRBV2 | . | . | TRBJ1-1
CASGSGQGAKYEQYF | TGTGCCAGCGGGTCAGGACAGGGGGCAAAATACGAGCAGTACTTC | TRBV6-5 | TRBD1 | once | TRBJ2-7
CASSLFSSYEQYF | TGTGCCAGCAGCTTGTTTAGCTCCTACGAGCAGTACTTC | TRBV5-6 | . | . | TRBJ2-7
CATLKAGGPYGYTF | TGTGCCACCCTCAAGGCAGGGGGACCCTATGGCTACACCTTC | TRBV15 | TRBD1 | . | TRBJ1-2
CASSLGRGRSNQPQHF | TGTGCCAGCAGCTTGGGTAGGGGGCGCAGCAATCAGCCCCAGCATTTT | TRBV5-6 | TRBD1 | . | TRBJ1-5
CASSLGTDTEAFF | TGTGCTAGCAGCCTAGGGACAGACACTGAAGCTTTCTTT | TRBV7-7 | TRBD1 | . | TRBJ1-1
CASSQGGTGSITPQHF | TGTGCCAGCAGCCAAGGGGGGACAGGCTCAATCACGCCCCAGCATTTT | TRBV3-1/TRBV3-2 | TRBD1 | . | TRBJ1-5
CASSPRLAGSETQYF | TGTGCCAGCAGTCCAAGACTAGCGGGGAGTGAGACCCAGTACTTC | TRBV6-5 | TRBD2 | few | TRBJ2-5
CASSVAGWSEAFF | TGTGCCAGCAGCGTTGCGGGATGGTCTGAAGCTTTCTTT | TRBV9 | . | few | TRBJ1-1
CASSLMALGGTNEKLFF | TGCGCCAGCAGCTTGATGGCCCTTGGGGGGACTAATGAAAAACTGTTTTTT | TRBV5-1 | . | . | TRBJ1-4
CASSPTTVMNTEAFF | TGTGCCAGTAGTCCCACTACGGTTATGAACACTGAAGCTTTCTTT | TRBV19 | . | . | TRBJ1-1
CATGAGTDTQYF | TGTGCCACCGGTGCGGGAACAGATACGCAGTATTTT | TRBV24-1 | . | . | TRBJ2-3
CASSFPPGLFEEETQYF | TGTGCCAGCAGCTTTCCTCCGGGACTTTTTGAGGAGGAGACCCAGTACTTC | TRBV7-9 | . | . | TRBJ2-5
CAISGTDSYEQYF | TGTGCCATCAGTGGGACAGATTCCTACGAGCAGTACTTC | TRBV10-3 | . | . | TRBJ2-7
CASSAKTETYGYTF | TGTGCCAGCAGCGCAAAAACTGAAACCTATGGCTACACCTTC | TRBV5-4 | . | . | TRBJ1-2
CSVDSSGANVLTF | TGCAGCGTTGATAGTTCTGGGGCCAACGTCCTGACTTTC | TRBV29-1 | . | . | TRBJ2-6
CASTWTGGSYNEQFF | TGTGCCAGCACCTGGACAGGGGGGTCCTACAATGAGCAGTTCTTC | TRBV7-9 | TRBD1 | . | TRBJ2-1
CASSPRTGVLDYGYTF | TGTGCCAGCTCACCAAGGACAGGTGTATTGGACTATGGCTACACCTTC | TRBV18 | TRBD1 | . | TRBJ1-2
CASSAVRVTLAEGGTDTQYF | TGTGCCAGCAGCGCGGTTAGGGTGACCTTAGCGGAGGGCGGCACAGATACGCAGTATTTT | TRBV7-3 | . | . | TRBJ2-3
CASSIGHNNQPQHF | TGTGCCAGCAGTATTGGACACAACAATCAGCCCCAGCATTTT | TRBV6-6 | . | . | TRBJ1-5
CASSTRRTGLVTEAFF | TGTGCCAGCAGCACCCGTCGTACAGGGTTGGTCACTGAAGCTTTCTTT | TRBV7-8 | . | . | TRBJ1-1
CASSFSVSGEFTDTQYF | TGTGCCAGCAGCTTTTCGGTTAGCGGGGAATTCACAGATACGCAGTATTTT | TRBV7-9 | TRBD2 | . | TRBJ2-3
CASSQDGTGGRNYGYTF | TGTGCCAGCAGCCAAGATGGGACAGGGGGCCGTAACTATGGCTACACCTTC | TRBV14 | TRBD1 | . | TRBJ1-2
CASSPAGGDTEAFF | TGTGCCAGCAGCCCCGCGGGGGGTGACACTGAAGCTTTCTTT | TRBV7-9 | . | . | TRBJ1-1
CASSQGGGRMKETQYF | TGTGCCAGCAGTCAAGGGGGGGGCAGGATGAAAGAGACCCAGTACTTC | TRBV6-1 | . | . | TRBJ2-5
CASSLWGLPLHF | TGTGCCAGCAGTTTATGGGGCCTACCCCTCCACTTT | TRBV27 | . | . | TRBJ1-6
CAWSRSYEQYF | TGTGCCTGGAGTCGCTCCTACGAGCAGTACTTC | TRBV30 | . | . | TRBJ2-7
CASSSQQGNEQYF | TGTGCCAGCAGCTCGCAGCAGGGGAACGAACAGTACTTC | TRBV11-2 | . | . | TRBJ2-7
CASQGGTGELFF | TGCGCCAGCCAGGGAGGCACCGGGGAGCTGTTTTTT | TRBV10-1 | . | . | TRBJ2-2
CASSFRGYEQYF | TGTGCCAGCAGCTTCAGGGGCTACGAGCAGTACTTC | TRBV5-6 | . | . | TRBJ2-7
CASSLDGTGHLGYTF | TGTGCCAGCAGCTTAGATGGGACAGGGCATCTTGGCTACACCTTC | TRBV7-3 | TRBD1 | . | TRBJ1-2
CSALDRRGRNEQFF | TGCAGCGCCCTGGACAGAAGAGGCAGAAATGAGCAGTTCTTC | TRBV29-1 | . | . | TRBJ2-1